Listed below are T cell receptor beta chains from one sample, sequenced in a study of T cell changes during pregnancy in multiple sclerosis. Using immunoSEQ multiplex PCR, the repertoire was profiled, and TCRdb retains in-frame clones only, with some absent. Of some 50,000 clones in the sample, 95% were seen once. The source was CD8+ T cells from peripheral blood mononuclear cells, collected in the first trimester of pregnancy. All receptors come from a female donor with multiple sclerosis, enrolled in a pregnancy study. Each CDR3 is given with its conserved first and last residue. Each record gives: D gene, J gene, V gene, clone size, CDR3 protein, CDR3 DNA. The D gene is left open where the match is weak. Size is omitted from some rows. Given values are once, few, many or a class for expanded clones.

D gene: TRBD1
J gene: TRBJ1-2
V gene: TRBV4-1
clone size: NA
CDR3 protein: CASSQVSDRGLHGYTF
CDR3 DNA: TGCGCCAGCAGCCAAGTGTCGGACAGGGGGCTTCATGGCTACACCTTC

D gene: NA
J gene: TRBJ1-2
V gene: TRBV11-2
clone size: NA
CDR3 protein: CASSLGPPRENYGYTF
CDR3 DNA: TGTGCCAGCAGCTTAGGGCCCCCGCGGGAGAACTATGGCTACACCTTC

D gene: NA
J gene: TRBJ2-7
V gene: TRBV7-6
clone size: NA
CDR3 protein: CASSSGGPPSYEQYF
CDR3 DNA: TGTGCCAGCAGCTCCGGAGGGCCCCCCTCCTACGAGCAGTACTTC

D gene: NA
J gene: TRBJ2-1
V gene: TRBV6-4
clone size: NA
CDR3 protein: CASSASDGEGGDEQFF
CDR3 DNA: TGTGCCAGCAGTGCCTCGGACGGGGAGGGGGGCGATGAGCAGTTCTTC

D gene: TRBD1
J gene: TRBJ2-1
V gene: TRBV4-3
clone size: NA
CDR3 protein: CASSQGQGMDEQFF
CDR3 DNA: TGCGCCAGCAGCCAGGGACAGGGGATGGATGAGCAGTTCTTC

D gene: TRBD2
J gene: TRBJ2-1
V gene: TRBV7-9
clone size: NA
CDR3 protein: CASSLTLAGANEQFF
CDR3 DNA: TGTGCCAGCAGCTTAACACTAGCGGGAGCCAATGAGCAGTTCTTC

D gene: TRBD1
J gene: TRBJ1-1
V gene: TRBV4-2
clone size: NA
CDR3 protein: CASSQGNRGSNTEAFF
CDR3 DNA: TGTGCCAGCAGCCAAGGGAACAGGGGAAGTAACACTGAAGCTTTCTTT

D gene: TRBD2
J gene: TRBJ2-7
V gene: TRBV6-1
clone size: NA
CDR3 protein: CASSAQGGYYEQYF
CDR3 DNA: TGTGCCAGCAGTGCTCAGGGAGGGTACTACGAGCAGTACTTC

D gene: TRBD2
J gene: TRBJ2-1
V gene: TRBV19
clone size: NA
CDR3 protein: CASALAGGPNEQFF
CDR3 DNA: TGTGCCAGTGCCCTAGCGGGAGGACCCAATGAGCAGTTCTTC

D gene: TRBD2
J gene: TRBJ2-1
V gene: TRBV27
clone size: few
CDR3 protein: CASSLTSGLSYNEQFF
CDR3 DNA: TGTGCCAGCAGTTTGACTAGCGGACTCTCCTACAATGAGCAGTTCTTC

D gene: TRBD2
J gene: TRBJ2-5
V gene: TRBV10-3
clone size: NA
CDR3 protein: CAISEGNPSGSGSQETQYF
CDR3 DNA: TGTGCCATCAGTGAAGGCAATCCTAGCGGGAGTGGCTCTCAAGAGACCCAGTACTTC

D gene: NA
J gene: TRBJ1-5
V gene: TRBV30
clone size: NA
CDR3 protein: CAWSVEGRQPQHF
CDR3 DNA: TGTGCCTGGAGTGTAGAGGGGAGGCAGCCCCAGCATTTT

D gene: NA
J gene: TRBJ2-2
V gene: TRBV30
clone size: NA
CDR3 protein: CACGLANTGELFF
CDR3 DNA: TGTGCCTGCGGGCTAGCCAACACCGGGGAGCTGTTTTTT

D gene: TRBD1
J gene: TRBJ2-5
V gene: TRBV30
clone size: NA
CDR3 protein: CAWQRTGGKETQYF
CDR3 DNA: TGTGCCTGGCAGCGGACAGGGGGCAAAGAGACCCAGTACTTC

D gene: NA
J gene: TRBJ2-7
V gene: TRBV2
clone size: NA
CDR3 protein: CASSPSLEQYF
CDR3 DNA: TGTGCCAGCAGTCCTAGCCTCGAGCAGTACTTC

D gene: NA
J gene: TRBJ2-7
V gene: TRBV7-6
clone size: NA
CDR3 protein: CASSSKDSFPYEQYF
CDR3 DNA: TGTGCCAGCAGCTCAAAGGACAGTTTTCCCTACGAGCAGTACTTC

D gene: TRBD2
J gene: TRBJ2-1
V gene: TRBV5-1
clone size: NA
CDR3 protein: CASSTGTAGGDEQFF
CDR3 DNA: TGCGCCAGCAGCACAGGGACTGCCGGGGGGGATGAGCAGTTCTTC

D gene: TRBD1
J gene: TRBJ1-5
V gene: TRBV7-6
clone size: NA
CDR3 protein: CASSLRGGDQPQHF
CDR3 DNA: TGTGCCAGCAGCTTAAGAGGGGGCGATCAGCCCCAGCATTTT

D gene: TRBD1
J gene: TRBJ2-7
V gene: TRBV30
clone size: NA
CDR3 protein: CAWKKRTGISSYEQYF
CDR3 DNA: TGTGCCTGGAAGAAGAGGACAGGCATAAGCTCCTACGAGCAGTACTTC

D gene: TRBD2
J gene: TRBJ2-3
V gene: TRBV15
clone size: NA
CDR3 protein: CATRLAGVTDTQYF
CDR3 DNA: TGTGCCACCAGGCTAGCGGGAGTCACAGATACGCAGTATTTT

D gene: NA
J gene: TRBJ2-7
V gene: TRBV6-1
clone size: NA
CDR3 protein: CASSDRRYREGYEQYF
CDR3 DNA: TGTGCCAGCAGTGACCGCCGATACAGGGAGGGTTACGAGCAGTACTTC

D gene: TRBD2
J gene: TRBJ2-7
V gene: TRBV30
clone size: NA
CDR3 protein: CAWSLAGGVYEQYF
CDR3 DNA: TGTGCCTGGAGTCTAGCGGGAGGAGTTTACGAGCAGTACTTC

D gene: TRBD2
J gene: TRBJ2-7
V gene: TRBV10-1
clone size: NA
CDR3 protein: CASSDLASGSTPYEQYF
CDR3 DNA: TGCGCCAGCAGTGATTTGGCTAGCGGGAGTACGCCCTACGAGCAGTACTTC

D gene: NA
J gene: TRBJ1-1
V gene: TRBV9
clone size: NA
CDR3 protein: CASSAIDFYDATEAFF
CDR3 DNA: TGTGCCAGCAGCGCAATAGATTTCTATGATGCCACTGAAGCTTTCTTT

D gene: NA
J gene: TRBJ1-1
V gene: TRBV6-5
clone size: NA
CDR3 protein: CASSSGGTEAFF
CDR3 DNA: TGTGCCAGCAGTTCAGGTGGCACTGAAGCTTTCTTT

D gene: TRBD2
J gene: TRBJ2-5
V gene: TRBV5-6
clone size: NA
CDR3 protein: CASRAGLEGGETQYF
CDR3 DNA: TGTGCCAGCAGGGCGGGACTAGAAGGGGGAGAGACCCAGTACTTC

D gene: TRBD2
J gene: TRBJ2-1
V gene: TRBV5-1
clone size: NA
CDR3 protein: CASRITSGRADDEQFF
CDR3 DNA: TGCGCCAGCAGGATTACTAGCGGGAGGGCCGACGATGAGCAGTTCTTC

D gene: TRBD2
J gene: TRBJ2-7
V gene: TRBV5-1
clone size: NA
CDR3 protein: CASSSYSGSYEQYF
CDR3 DNA: TGCGCCAGCAGCTCCTATAGCGGGAGTTATGAGCAGTACTTC

D gene: TRBD2
J gene: TRBJ2-1
V gene: TRBV18
clone size: NA
CDR3 protein: CASSPLAGAYNEQFF
CDR3 DNA: TGTGCCAGCTCACCCCTAGCGGGTGCCTACAATGAGCAGTTCTTC

D gene: TRBD1
J gene: TRBJ2-7
V gene: TRBV5-4
clone size: NA
CDR3 protein: CASSSGPGQGYEQYF
CDR3 DNA: TGTGCCAGCAGCTCCGGCCCGGGACAGGGCTACGAGCAGTACTTC

D gene: NA
J gene: TRBJ2-7
V gene: TRBV27
clone size: NA
CDR3 protein: CASSLTGHQYEQYF
CDR3 DNA: TGTGCCAGCAGTTTAACGGGACATCAATACGAGCAGTACTTC

D gene: NA
J gene: TRBJ1-2
V gene: TRBV9
clone size: NA
CDR3 protein: CASSVDSQNPRPANYGYTF
CDR3 DNA: TGTGCCAGCAGCGTTGACAGTCAAAACCCGCGCCCTGCTAACTATGGCTACACCTTC

D gene: NA
J gene: TRBJ2-7
V gene: TRBV14
clone size: NA
CDR3 protein: CASSRIQSSYEQYF
CDR3 DNA: TGTGCCAGCAGCCGAATACAGAGCTCCTACGAGCAGTACTTC

D gene: TRBD2
J gene: TRBJ2-7
V gene: TRBV6-1
clone size: NA
CDR3 protein: CATRDGGDYEQYF
CDR3 DNA: TGTGCCACTCGCGACGGGGGGGACTACGAGCAGTACTTC

D gene: TRBD2
J gene: TRBJ2-1
V gene: TRBV5-1
clone size: NA
CDR3 protein: CASSFPSGRASEQFF
CDR3 DNA: TGCGCCAGCAGCTTCCCTAGCGGGAGGGCAAGTGAGCAGTTCTTC

D gene: TRBD1
J gene: TRBJ2-1
V gene: TRBV29-1
clone size: NA
CDR3 protein: CSAEGAEQSSYNEQFF
CDR3 DNA: TGCAGCGCCGAGGGGGCAGAACAAAGCTCCTACAATGAGCAGTTCTTC

D gene: NA
J gene: TRBJ2-7
V gene: TRBV2
clone size: NA
CDR3 protein: CASSGGAYEQYF
CDR3 DNA: TGTGCCAGCAGTGGGGGGGCCTACGAGCAGTACTTC

D gene: TRBD1
J gene: TRBJ1-1
V gene: TRBV18
clone size: NA
CDR3 protein: CASSPKGAANTEAFF
CDR3 DNA: TGTGCCAGCTCACCAAAGGGGGCGGCGAACACTGAAGCTTTCTTT

D gene: NA
J gene: TRBJ1-2
V gene: TRBV7-6
clone size: NA
CDR3 protein: CASSTSGGPRNNYGYTF
CDR3 DNA: NA

D gene: NA
J gene: TRBJ1-2
V gene: TRBV7-6
clone size: NA
CDR3 protein: CASSLSSSGSGYTF
CDR3 DNA: TGTGCCAGCAGCTTATCGTCCTCAGGGTCTGGCTACACCTTC

D gene: TRBD2
J gene: TRBJ2-3
V gene: TRBV10-2
clone size: NA
CDR3 protein: CASSVAGGPTDTQYF
CDR3 DNA: TGCGCCAGCAGTGTGGCGGGAGGTCCCACAGATACGCAGTATTTT

D gene: TRBD2
J gene: TRBJ2-7
V gene: TRBV4-2
clone size: NA
CDR3 protein: CASSQEGLAGVSYEQYF
CDR3 DNA: TGTGCCAGCAGCCAAGAGGGACTAGCGGGAGTTTCCTACGAGCAGTACTTC

D gene: NA
J gene: TRBJ2-4
V gene: TRBV19
clone size: NA
CDR3 protein: CASSPGVGNIQYF
CDR3 DNA: TGTGCCAGTAGTCCAGGGGTGGGGAACATTCAGTACTTC

D gene: NA
J gene: TRBJ2-7
V gene: TRBV5-4
clone size: NA
CDR3 protein: CASSPPLSYEQYF
CDR3 DNA: TGTGCCAGCAGCCCCCCTCTTAGCTACGAGCAGTACTTC

D gene: TRBD1
J gene: TRBJ2-7
V gene: TRBV19
clone size: NA
CDR3 protein: CASSMGQGSSEQYF
CDR3 DNA: TGTGCCAGTAGTATGGGACAGGGTTCAAGTGAGCAGTACTTC

D gene: TRBD1
J gene: TRBJ2-7
V gene: TRBV2
clone size: NA
CDR3 protein: CASSGTGGFYEQYF
CDR3 DNA: TGTGCCAGCAGTGGGACAGGGGGATTCTACGAGCAGTACTTC

D gene: TRBD1
J gene: TRBJ2-1
V gene: TRBV9
clone size: NA
CDR3 protein: CASSVASGTGRRNEQFF
CDR3 DNA: TGTGCCAGCAGCGTCGCATCCGGGACAGGTCGTCGGAATGAGCAGTTCTTC

D gene: NA
J gene: TRBJ2-3
V gene: TRBV6-5
clone size: once
CDR3 protein: CASSYSSGTDTQYF
CDR3 DNA: TGTGCCAGCAGTTACAGTTCAGGCACAGATACGCAGTATTTT

D gene: TRBD2
J gene: TRBJ2-7
V gene: TRBV19
clone size: NA
CDR3 protein: CASSPLAGASYEQYF
CDR3 DNA: TGTGCCAGTAGTCCTCTAGCGGGAGCCTCCTACGAGCAGTACTTC

D gene: TRBD2
J gene: TRBJ2-7
V gene: TRBV7-3
clone size: NA
CDR3 protein: CASSLGTSGRAYEQYF
CDR3 DNA: TGTGCCAGCAGCTTAGGGACTAGCGGGAGGGCTTACGAGCAGTACTTC

D gene: TRBD1
J gene: TRBJ1-1
V gene: TRBV7-9
clone size: NA
CDR3 protein: CASSSNRGEAFF
CDR3 DNA: TGTGCCAGCAGCTCGAACAGGGGGGAAGCTTTCTTT

D gene: TRBD2
J gene: TRBJ2-5
V gene: TRBV7-9
clone size: NA
CDR3 protein: CASSLAREVETQYF
CDR3 DNA: TGTGCCAGCAGCTTAGCGCGGGAGGTGGAGACCCAGTACTTC

D gene: NA
J gene: TRBJ2-2
V gene: TRBV4-1
clone size: NA
CDR3 protein: CASRPQGGGFGNTGELFF
CDR3 DNA: TGCGCCAGCAGGCCCCAAGGGGGGGGATTTGGGAACACCGGGGAGCTGTTTTTT